This T cell receptor (beta chain) was found in a study of spatial heterogeneity in lung cancer. One entry per CDR3 protein results from TCRdb running MiXCR on the 5' RACE reads. Here the sample spans roughly 38,000 distinct CDR3 sequences, more than 9% being singletons. As for time point: blood at routine non-recurrence follow-up after resection. The sequenced material consisted of unsorted whole RNA from tumor, nontumor lung or frozen PBMC. Looked up from germline, CDR1 is KGHDR and CDR2 is SFDVKD. This CDR3 region has 16 residues. V was pared by 4 bases and J by 1 base, with 7 bases of the junction left unmatched.

This TCR was recovered from a female donor with early-stage non-small cell lung cancer. The V and J genes are TRBV24-1 and TRBJ2-3, with 7 bases that match TRBD1. The source material was PBMCs, sampled at follow-up. The CDR3 nucleotides are TGTGCCACCAGTGACTCCGGACAGGCTGGCACAGATACGCAGTATTTT. This sequence encodes CATSDSGQAGTDTQYF.